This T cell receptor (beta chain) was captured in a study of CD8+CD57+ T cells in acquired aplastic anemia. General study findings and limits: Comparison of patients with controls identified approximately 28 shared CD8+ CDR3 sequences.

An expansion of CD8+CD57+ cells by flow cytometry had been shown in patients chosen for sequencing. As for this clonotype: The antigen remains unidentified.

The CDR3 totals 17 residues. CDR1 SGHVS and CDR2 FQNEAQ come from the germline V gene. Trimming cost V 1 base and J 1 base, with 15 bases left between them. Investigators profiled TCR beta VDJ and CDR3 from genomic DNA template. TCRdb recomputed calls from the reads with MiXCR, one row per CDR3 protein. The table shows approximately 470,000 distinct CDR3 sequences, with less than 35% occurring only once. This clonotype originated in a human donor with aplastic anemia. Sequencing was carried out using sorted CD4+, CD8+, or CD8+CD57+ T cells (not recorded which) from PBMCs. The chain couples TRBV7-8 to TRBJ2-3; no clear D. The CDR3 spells CASSLGLGNTRTDTQYF. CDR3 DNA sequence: TGTGCCAGCAGCTTAGGCCTTGGTAATACCCGCACAGATACGCAGTATTTT. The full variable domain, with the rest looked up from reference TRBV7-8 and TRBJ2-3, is GAGVSQSPRYKVAKRGQDVALRCDPISGHVSLFWYQQALGQGPEFLTYFQNEAQLDKSGLPSDRFFAERPEGSVSTLKIQRTQQEDSAVYLCASSLGLGNTRTDTQYFGPGTRLTVL.